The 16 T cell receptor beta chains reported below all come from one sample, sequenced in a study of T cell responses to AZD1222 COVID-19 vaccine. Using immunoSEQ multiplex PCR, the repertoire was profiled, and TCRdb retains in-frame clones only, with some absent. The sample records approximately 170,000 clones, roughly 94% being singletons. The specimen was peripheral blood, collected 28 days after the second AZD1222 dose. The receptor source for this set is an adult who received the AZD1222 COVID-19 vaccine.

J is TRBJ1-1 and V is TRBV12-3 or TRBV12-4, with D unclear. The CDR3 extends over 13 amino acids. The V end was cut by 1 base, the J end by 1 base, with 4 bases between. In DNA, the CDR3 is TGTGCCAGCAGTTTAGTTCGGAACACTGAAGCTTTCTTT. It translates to CASSLVRNTEAFF.

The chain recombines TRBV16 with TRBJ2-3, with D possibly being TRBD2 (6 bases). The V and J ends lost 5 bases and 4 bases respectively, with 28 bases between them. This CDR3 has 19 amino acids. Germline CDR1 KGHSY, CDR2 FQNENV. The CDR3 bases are TGTGCCAGCAGCATCTCCCCCCCATCGGGACTGACATTGCCAGATACGCAGTATTTT. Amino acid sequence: CASSISPPSGLTLPDTQYF.

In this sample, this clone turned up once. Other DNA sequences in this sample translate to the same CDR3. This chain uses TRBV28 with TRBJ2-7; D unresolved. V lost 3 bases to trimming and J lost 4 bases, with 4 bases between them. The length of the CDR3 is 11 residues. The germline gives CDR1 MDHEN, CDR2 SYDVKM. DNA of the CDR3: TGTGCCAGCAGTTTGGGATACGAGCAGTACTTC. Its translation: CASSLGYEQYF.

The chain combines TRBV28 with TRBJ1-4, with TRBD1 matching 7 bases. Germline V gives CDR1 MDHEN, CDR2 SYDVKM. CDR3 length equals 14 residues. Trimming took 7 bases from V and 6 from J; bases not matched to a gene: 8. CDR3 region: CASTNQGGYEKLFF. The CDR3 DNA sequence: TGTGCCAGCACCAACCAGGGGGGATATGAAAAACTGTTTTTT.

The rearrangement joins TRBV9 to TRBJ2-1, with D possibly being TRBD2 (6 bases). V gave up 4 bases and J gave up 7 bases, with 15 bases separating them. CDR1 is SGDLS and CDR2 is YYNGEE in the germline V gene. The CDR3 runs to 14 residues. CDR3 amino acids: CASSPISGGNEQFF. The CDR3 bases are TGTGCCAGCAGCCCTATAAGCGGAGGGAATGAGCAGTTCTTC.

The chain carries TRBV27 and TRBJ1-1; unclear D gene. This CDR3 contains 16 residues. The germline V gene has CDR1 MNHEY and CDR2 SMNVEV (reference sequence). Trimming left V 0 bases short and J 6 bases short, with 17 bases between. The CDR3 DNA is TGTGCCAGCAGTTTATCGATAACTACCCCCGGCGCTGAAGCTTTCTTT. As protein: CASSLSITTPGAEAFF.

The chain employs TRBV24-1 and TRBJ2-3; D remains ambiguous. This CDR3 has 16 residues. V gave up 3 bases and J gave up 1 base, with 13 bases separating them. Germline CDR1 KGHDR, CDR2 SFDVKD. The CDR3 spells CATSDPGELGTDTQYF. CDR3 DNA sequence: TGTGCCACCAGTGATCCCGGAGAGTTGGGCACAGATACGCAGTATTTT.

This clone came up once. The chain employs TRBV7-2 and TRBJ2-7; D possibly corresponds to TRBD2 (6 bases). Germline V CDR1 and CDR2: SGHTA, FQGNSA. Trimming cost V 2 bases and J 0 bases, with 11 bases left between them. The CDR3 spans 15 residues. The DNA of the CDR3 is TGTGCCAGCAGCTTATTCCGGGGGAGCTCCTACGAGCAGTACTTC. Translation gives CASSLFRGSSYEQYF.

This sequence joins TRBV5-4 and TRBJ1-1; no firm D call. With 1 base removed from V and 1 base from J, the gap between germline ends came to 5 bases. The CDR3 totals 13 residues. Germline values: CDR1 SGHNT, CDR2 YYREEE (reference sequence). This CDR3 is CASSLTENTEAFF. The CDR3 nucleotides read TGTGCCAGCAGCTTGACAGAGAACACTGAAGCTTTCTTT. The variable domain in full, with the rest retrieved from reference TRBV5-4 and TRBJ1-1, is ETGVTQSPTHLIKTRGQQVTLRCSSQSGHNTVSWYQQALGQGPQFIFQYYREEENGRGNFPPRFSGLQFPNYSSELNVNALELDDSALYLCASSLTENTEAFFGQGTRLTVV.

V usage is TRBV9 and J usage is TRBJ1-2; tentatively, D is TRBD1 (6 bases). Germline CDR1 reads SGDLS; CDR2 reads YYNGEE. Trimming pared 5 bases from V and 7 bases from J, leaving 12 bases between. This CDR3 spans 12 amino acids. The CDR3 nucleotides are TGTGCCAGCAGTCGGGACATCGGTGGCTACACCTTC. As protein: CASSRDIGGYTF.

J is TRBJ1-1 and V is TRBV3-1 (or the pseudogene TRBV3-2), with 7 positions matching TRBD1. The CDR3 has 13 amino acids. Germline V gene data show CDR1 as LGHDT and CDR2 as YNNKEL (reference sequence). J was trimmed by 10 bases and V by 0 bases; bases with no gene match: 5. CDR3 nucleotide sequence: TGTGCCAGCAGCCAAGAGAGGGGGCTGGGAGCTTTCTTT. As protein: CASSQERGLGAFF.

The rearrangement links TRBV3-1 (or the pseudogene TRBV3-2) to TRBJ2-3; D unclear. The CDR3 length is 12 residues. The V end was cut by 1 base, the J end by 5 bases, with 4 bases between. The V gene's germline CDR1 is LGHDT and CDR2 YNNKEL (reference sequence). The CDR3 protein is CASSQAKDTQYF. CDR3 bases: TGTGCCAGCAGCCAAGCTAAAGATACGCAGTATTTT.

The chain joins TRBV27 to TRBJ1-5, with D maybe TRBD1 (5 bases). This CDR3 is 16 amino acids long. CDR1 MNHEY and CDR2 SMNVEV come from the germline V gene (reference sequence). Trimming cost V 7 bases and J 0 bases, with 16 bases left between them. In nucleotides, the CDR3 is TGTGCCAGCACCCCAACAGGTTCATATAGCAATCAGCCCCAGCATTTT. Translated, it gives CASTPTGSYSNQPQHF.

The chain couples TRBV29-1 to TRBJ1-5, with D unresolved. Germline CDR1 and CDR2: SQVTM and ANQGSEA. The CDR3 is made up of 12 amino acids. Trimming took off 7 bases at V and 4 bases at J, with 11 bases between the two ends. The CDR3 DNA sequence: TGCAGCGCGGGAGGTCAGAATCAGCCCCAGCATTTT. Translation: CSAGGQNQPQHF. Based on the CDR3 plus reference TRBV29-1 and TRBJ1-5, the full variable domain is SAVISQKPSRDICQRGTSLTIQCQVDSQVTMMFWYRQQPGQSLTLIATANQGSEATYESGFVIDKFPISRPNLTFSTLTVSNMSPEDSSIYLCSAGGQNQPQHFGDGTRLSIL.

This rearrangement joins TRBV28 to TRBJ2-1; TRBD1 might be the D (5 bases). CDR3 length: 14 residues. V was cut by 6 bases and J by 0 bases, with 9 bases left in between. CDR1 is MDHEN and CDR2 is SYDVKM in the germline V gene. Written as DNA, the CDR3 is TGTGCCAGCAGCAGGGTGGCCTCCTACAATGAGCAGTTCTTC. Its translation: CASSRVASYNEQFF. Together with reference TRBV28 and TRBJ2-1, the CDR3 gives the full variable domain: DVKVTQSSRYLVKRTGEKVFLECVQDMDHENMFWYRQDPGLGLRLIYFSYDVKMKEKGDIPEGYSVSREKKERFSLILESASTNQTSMYLCASSRVASYNEQFFGPGTRLTVL.

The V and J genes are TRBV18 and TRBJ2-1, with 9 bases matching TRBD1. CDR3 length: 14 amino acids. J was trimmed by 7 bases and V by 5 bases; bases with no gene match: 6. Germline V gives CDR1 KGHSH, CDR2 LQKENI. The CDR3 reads CASSASTGGNEQFF. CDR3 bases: TGTGCCAGCTCAGCTTCGACAGGGGGTAATGAGCAGTTCTTC. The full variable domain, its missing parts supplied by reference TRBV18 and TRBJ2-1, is NAGVMQNPRHLVRRRGQEARLRCSPMKGHSHVYWYRQLPEEGLKFMVYLQKENIIDESGMPKERFSAEFPKEGPSILRIQQVVRGDSAAYFCASSASTGGNEQFFGPGTRLTVL.